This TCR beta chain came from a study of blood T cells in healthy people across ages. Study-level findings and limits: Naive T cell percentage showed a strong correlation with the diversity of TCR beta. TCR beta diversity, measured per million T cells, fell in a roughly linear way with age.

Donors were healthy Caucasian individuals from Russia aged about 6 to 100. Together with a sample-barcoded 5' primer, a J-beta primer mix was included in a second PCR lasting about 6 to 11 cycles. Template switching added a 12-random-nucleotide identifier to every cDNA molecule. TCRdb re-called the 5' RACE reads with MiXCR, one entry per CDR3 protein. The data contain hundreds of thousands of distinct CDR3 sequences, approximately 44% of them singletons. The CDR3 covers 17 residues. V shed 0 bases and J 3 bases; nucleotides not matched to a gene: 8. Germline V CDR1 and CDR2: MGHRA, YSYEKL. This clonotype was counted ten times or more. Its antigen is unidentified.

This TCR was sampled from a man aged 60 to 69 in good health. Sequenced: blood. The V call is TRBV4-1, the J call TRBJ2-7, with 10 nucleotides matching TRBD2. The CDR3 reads CASSQDALAGRFYEQYF. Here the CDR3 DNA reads TGCGCCAGCAGCCAAGATGCACTAGCGGGGAGGTTCTACGAGCAGTACTTC.